This T cell receptor beta chain was retrieved from a study of cytomegalovirus exposure and HLA in healthy donors. Study-level findings and limits: Immune exposure data for these donors was limited to CMV serostatus. Published work reported that the classifier diagnosed cytomegalovirus status with high specificity and sensitivity. The likely explanation for a cluster of highly shared sequence variants was sequencing artifact. Analyses of presence and absence presupposed an approximately uniform sequencing depth across donors.

V lost 1 base to trimming and J lost 4 bases, with 9 bases between them. Germline V lookup: CDR1 SGHDT, CDR2 YYEEEE. This CDR3 has 15 residues. The PCR had 60 Vbeta and 13 Jbeta primers. Here immunoSEQ multiplex PCR was the method, and the copy in TCRdb shows in-frame clones only, minus some. Here the sample spans about 190,000 clones, around 79% being singletons. For this clone: Its antigen is undetermined. This same CDR3 is encoded by further DNA sequences in the sample.

This TCR was sampled from a woman aged 18-29 years in good health and CMV-seronegative. The J gene is TRBJ1-6, the V gene TRBV5-6, with D uncertain. Sequencing input: PBMCs. CDR3 nucleotides: TGTGCCAGCAGCTTGATGCAGGTATATAATTCACCCCTCCACTTT. This codes for CASSLMQVYNSPLHF.